Presented here are 24 T cell receptor beta chains from one specimen sequenced in a study of spatial heterogeneity in lung cancer. Time point: sample taken at primary tumor resection. TCRs were sequenced from unsorted whole RNA of tumor, nontumor lung or PBMC. TCRdb called the 5' RACE reads again in MiXCR, with one record for every CDR3 protein. The sample contains around 60,000 distinct CDR3 sequences, 8.4% of which appear only once. The specimen comprised PBMCs, sampled at surgery. The receptor set was obtained from a female donor with early-stage non-small cell lung cancer.

This clonotype has just a few counts. The gene calls are TRBV27 and TRBJ2-7; no clear D gene. The CDR3 is 13 amino acids. CDR1 and CDR2 from the germline V gene are MNHEY and SMNVEV (reference sequence). Trimming pared 3 bases from V and 5 bases from J, leaving 11 bases between. The CDR3, as DNA: TGTGCCAGCAGTTTCCGCCCCATGAACGAGCAGTACTTC. Its protein product is CASSFRPMNEQYF.

This clonotype was observed a handful of times. This chain links TRBV20-1 with TRBJ1-1, with D possibly matching TRBD1 (5 bases). The CDR3 runs to 12 residues. V lost 5 bases and J lost 10, with 17 bases in between. From germline, CDR1 is DFQATT and CDR2 SNEGSKA (reference sequence). The CDR3 protein is CSARVDTWGAFF. CDR3 DNA sequence: TGCAGTGCTCGTGTGGACACCTGGGGAGCTTTCTTT.

Ten or more counts support this clonotype. The V and J genes are TRBV7-6 and TRBJ1-1; 8 nucleotides align to TRBD1. V lost 5 bases, J lost 0 bases, and 5 bases stayed unmatched. Germline CDR1 is SGHVS and CDR2 is FNYEAQ. The CDR3 loop spans 15 amino acids. This chain's CDR3 is CASSEGQGLNTEAFF. For the CDR3, the DNA is TGTGCCAGCAGCGAAGGACAGGGATTGAACACTGAAGCTTTCTTT.

This clonotype was recorded many times. This sequence joins TRBV12-5 and TRBJ1-1; 7 bases agree with TRBD1. V lost 4 bases and J lost 3; bases outside the gene matches: 11. The CDR3 extends over 16 amino acids. Germline CDR1 LGHNT, CDR2 FRNRAP. The DNA for the CDR3 is TGTGCTAGTGGTTCCGCCCTAGGGGGCGCGGACACTGAAGCTTTCTTT. Amino acids: CASGSALGGADTEAFF.

This clonotype was recorded many times. The chain carries TRBV28 and TRBJ2-7; tentative D call: TRBD1 (5 bases). The CDR3 sequence is 12 residues long. The germline gives CDR1 MDHEN, CDR2 SYDVKM. Trimming pared 5 bases from V and 4 bases from J, leaving 9 bases between. CDR3: CASSPRGYEQYF. The CDR3 DNA reads as TGTGCCAGCAGTCCTAGGGGTTACGAGCAGTACTTC.

V and J are TRBV7-2 and TRBJ2-4; no clear D. The CDR3 covers 11 residues. The germline CDR1 and CDR2 sequences are SGHTA and FQGNSA. The V and J ends lost 1 base and 9 bases respectively, with 4 bases between them. The CDR3 bases are TGTGCCAGCAGCTTAGGAAGCATTCAGTACTTC. Protein sequence: CASSLGSIQYF.

This clonotype was detected ten times or more. The chain carries TRBV18 and TRBJ1-3; D gene uncertain. Germline V lookup: CDR1 KGHSH, CDR2 LQKENI. V lost 1 base to trimming and J lost 2 bases, with 9 bases between them. This CDR3 contains 15 residues. The CDR3 DNA reads as TGTGCCAGCTCACCACAAGTAGAGCCTGGAAACACCATATATTTT. It yields the protein CASSPQVEPGNTIYF. Full variable domain (missing parts from reference TRBV18 and TRBJ1-3): NAGVMQNPRHLVRRRGQEARLRCSPMKGHSHVYWYRQLPEEGLKFMVYLQKENIIDESGMPKERFSAEFPKEGPSILRIQQVVRGDSAAYFCASSPQVEPGNTIYFGEGSWLTVV.

This clonotype has just a few counts. This chain joins TRBV5-1 and TRBJ2-7; D is possibly TRBD1 or TRBD2 (5 bases each). V dropped 0 bases and J dropped 5 bases, with 15 bases sitting between them. This CDR3 contains 15 residues. Germline loops: CDR1 SGHRS, CDR2 YFSETQ. The DNA of the CDR3 is TGCGCCAGCAGCTTGGGTATTGGGGGTTCCAACGAGCAGTACTTC. Translated: CASSLGIGGSNEQYF.

This clonotype was picked up many times. The chain employs TRBV20-1 and TRBJ2-7; possibly TRBD2 for D (6 bases). This CDR3 comprises 11 residues. The V and J ends lost 7 bases and 6 bases respectively, with 13 bases between them. Germline CDR1 and CDR2: DFQATT and SNEGSKA (reference sequence). CDR3: CSGRVRGEQYF. DNA for the CDR3: TGCAGTGGTCGGGTGCGGGGCGAGCAGTACTTC.

The chain joins TRBV20-1 to TRBJ2-1, with 10 nucleotides matching TRBD1. Per germline, CDR1 DFQATT and CDR2 SNEGSKA (reference sequence). This CDR3 spans 13 amino acids. J was trimmed by 8 bases and V by 7 bases; bases with no gene match: 8. This chain's CDR3 is CSGGQGGSHEQFF. Written as DNA, the CDR3 is TGCAGTGGTGGACAGGGGGGGTCGCATGAGCAGTTCTTC.

This clonotype was found a few times. The V and J genes are TRBV9 and TRBJ2-5, with D unresolved. CDR3 length: 15 residues. Looked up from germline, CDR1 is SGDLS and CDR2 is YYNGEE. With 0 bases removed from V and 4 bases from J, the gap between germline ends came to 13 bases. In DNA form, the CDR3 reads TGTGCCAGCAGCGTAGGAACCCTCGGTGGAGAGACCCAGTACTTC. Its protein product is CASSVGTLGGETQYF. The entire variable domain, with the rest obtained from reference TRBV9 and TRBJ2-5, is as follows: DSGVTQTPKHLITATGQRVTLRCSPRSGDLSVYWYQQSLDQGLQFLIQYYNGEERAKGNILERFSAQQFPDLHSELNLSSLELGDSALYFCASSVGTLGGETQYFGPGTRLLVL.

This chain uses TRBV11-1 with TRBJ2-3; no firm D call. The germline V and J ends were trimmed by 1 base and 3 bases, with 11 bases remaining between them. Germline lookup yields CDR1 SGHAT and CDR2 FQDESV (reference sequence). The CDR3 has 15 residues. The CDR3 is CASSLVPSPTDTQYF. The DNA of the CDR3 is TGTGCCAGCAGCTTAGTCCCAAGTCCTACAGATACGCAGTATTTT.

Only a few counts were recorded for this clonotype. The CDR3 DNA sequence: TGTGCCAGCTCACCACAAGTCGCTAGCGGGAAAGGGAATGAGCAGTTCTTC. Amino acid sequence: CASSPQVASGKGNEQFF. The rearrangement links TRBV18 to TRBJ2-1; 9 bases are shared with TRBD2. The V gene end was trimmed by 1 base and the J gene end by 7 bases; junction bases not matched to a gene: 11. Germline-derived CDR1 and CDR2 are KGHSH and LQKENI. The CDR3 has 17 residues.

This clonotype was seen a handful of times. V and J are TRBV2 and TRBJ1-3, with D possibly matching TRBD1 (5 bases). V lost 6 bases, J lost 2 bases, and 14 bases lay in between. Germline loops: CDR1 SNHLY, CDR2 FYNNEI. The CDR3 is 15 amino acids. The CDR3 spells CASSATRGAGNTIYF. The CDR3 region has the DNA TGTGCCAGCAGCGCCACCCGGGGGGCTGGAAACACCATATATTTT.

This clonotype was picked up a small number of times. The rearrangement joins TRBV11-2 to TRBJ2-7, with 11 bases identical to TRBD1. Per germline, CDR1 SGHAT and CDR2 FQNNGV. The CDR3 is 14 amino acids. Unmatched junction bases numbered 4, after V lost 5 bases and J lost 4 bases. The CDR3 protein is CASSEGQGGYEQYF. CDR3 sequence (DNA): TGTGCCAGCAGCGAGGGACAGGGGGGATACGAGCAGTACTTC.

This clonotype has a count of ten or more. J is TRBJ2-3 and V is TRBV5-1; a possible D gene is TRBD2 (6 bases). V was cut by 5 bases and J by 5 bases, with 15 bases left in between. Germline V gene sequence: CDR1 SGHRS, CDR2 YFSETQ. The CDR3 covers 14 residues. In DNA form, the CDR3 reads TGCGCCAGCAGTTCTTTCGGGACTGGAGATACGCAGTATTTT. This codes for CASSSFGTGDTQYF.

This clonotype was detected a few times. CDR3 loop: CSVGGNSNQPQHF. DNA of the CDR3: TGCAGCGTAGGGGGAAACAGCAATCAGCCCCAGCATTTT. The V and J genes are TRBV29-1 and TRBJ1-5; TRBD1 is a possible D gene (6 bases). The CDR3 totals 13 residues. With 6 bases removed from V and 1 base from J, the gap between germline ends came to 10 bases. Germline V gives CDR1 SQVTM, CDR2 ANQGSEA. The complete variable domain, with remaining parts taken from reference TRBV29-1 and TRBJ1-5, reads SAVISQKPSRDICQRGTSLTIQCQVDSQVTMMFWYRQQPGQSLTLIATANQGSEATYESGFVIDKFPISRPNLTFSTLTVSNMSPEDSSIYLCSVGGNSNQPQHFGDGTRLSIL.

The chain joins TRBV7-9 to TRBJ1-6, with 10 bases that match TRBD1. V shed 1 base, J shed 6 bases, and the junction held 3 bases outside the gene matches. This CDR3 has 16 residues. Per germline, CDR1 SEHNR and CDR2 FQNEAQ (reference sequence). CDR3 region: CASSLGWDRGNSPLHF. CDR3 coding DNA: TGTGCCAGCAGCTTAGGCTGGGACAGGGGTAATTCACCCCTCCACTTT.

The chain uses TRBV20-1 and TRBJ2-1, with TRBD2 identical over 9 bases. Trimming at V came to 6 bases and at J to 4 bases, leaving 7 bases not matched to a gene. The CDR3 has 14 residues. The germline gives CDR1 DFQATT, CDR2 SNEGSKA (reference sequence). The CDR3 DNA is TGCAGTGCCAGGCATAGCGGGGGATACAATGAGCAGTTCTTC. Encoded protein: CSARHSGGYNEQFF.

The chain combines TRBV20-1 with TRBJ1-5, with D perhaps matching TRBD1 (5 bases). The ends were cut back, 6 bases at V and 0 bases at J, with 12 bases in the middle. Germline loops: CDR1 DFQATT, CDR2 SNEGSKA (reference sequence). The CDR3 extends over 14 amino acids. In nucleotides, the CDR3 is TGCAGTGCATCACGGGGGTATAGCAATCAGCCCCAGCATTTT. This sequence encodes CSASRGYSNQPQHF.

This clonotype was observed a few times. V gene TRBV6-5 combines with J gene TRBJ2-1; TRBD2 matches at 10 bases. Germline V gene data show CDR1 as MNHEY and CDR2 as SVGAGI. The CDR3 totals 15 residues. The trim removed 6 bases at V and 4 bases at J, leaving 6 bases unmatched. The CDR3 reads CASRETSGIYNEQFF. The CDR3 DNA sequence: TGTGCCAGCAGGGAAACTAGCGGGATATACAATGAGCAGTTCTTC.

This clonotype was recorded at least ten times. V is TRBV3-1 and J is TRBJ2-1; maybe TRBD2 (6 bases). The germline gives CDR1 LGHDT, CDR2 YNNKEL (reference sequence). The V end lost 0 bases, the J end lost 9 bases, and 9 bases lay between the germline ends. This CDR3 comprises 13 residues. The CDR3 here is CASSQDGGTEQFF. The CDR3 nucleotides are TGTGCCAGCAGCCAAGATGGCGGGACTGAGCAGTTCTTC.

Ten or more counts support this clonotype. This may be a read error: a much more frequent sequence differs by one nucleotide. The chain links TRBV5-1 to TRBJ1-4; 8 bases are a match to TRBD1. V lost 0 bases and J lost 7; bases outside the gene matches: 8. Germline V gene data show CDR1 as SGHRS and CDR2 as YFSETQ. The CDR3 length is 16 residues. This chain's CDR3 is CASSLGATGDGEKLFF. CDR3 coding DNA: TGCGCCAGCAGCTTGGGGGCGACAGGGGATGGTGAAAAACTGTTTTTT.

Worth noting for this clonotype: One junction end does not reproduce the germline sequence, and a read error may be involved. V and J are TRBV5-4 and TRBJ2-1; 8 bases map to TRBD2. The CDR3 totals 15 residues. Germline loops: CDR1 SGHNT, CDR2 YYREEE (reference sequence). The CDR3 loop is CATSLAGGAGNEQFF. DNA for the CDR3: TGTGCCACCAGCTTGGCCGGGGGGGCAGGCAATGAGCAGTTCTTC.